The 23 T cell receptor beta chains below come from one sample, sequenced in a study of T cell changes during pregnancy in multiple sclerosis. Here immunoSEQ multiplex PCR was the method, and the copy in TCRdb shows in-frame clones only, minus some. The data contain about 47,000 clones, 80% to 90% of them singletons. The material was peripheral blood, obtained in the first trimester of pregnancy. These receptors were obtained from a female donor with multiple sclerosis, enrolled in a pregnancy study.

This rearrangement joins TRBV6-4 to TRBJ2-1; D may be TRBD2 (5 bases). Trimming cost V 0 bases and J 5 bases, with 5 bases left between them. The CDR3 runs to 13 residues. Per the germline V gene, CDR1 is MRHNA and CDR2 is SNTAGT. CDR3 DNA: TGTGCCAGCAGTGACTCGACTAACAATGAGCAGTTCTTC. Amino acids: CASSDSTNNEQFF.

This chain uses TRBV5-1 with TRBJ2-7; 8 bases fit TRBD1. J lost 2 bases, V lost 4 bases, and 11 bases had no gene match. The V gene's germline CDR1 is SGHRS and CDR2 YFSETQ. The CDR3 is 16 amino acids. The CDR3 sequence is CASSLATGTGTYEQYF. The DNA of the CDR3 is TGCGCCAGCAGCCTGGCTACCGGGACAGGAACCTACGAGCAGTACTTC. The full variable domain, completed using reference TRBV5-1 and TRBJ2-7, is KAGVTQTPRYLIKTRGQQVTLSCSPISGHRSVSWYQQTPGQGLQFLFEYFSETQRNKGNFPGRFSGRQFSNSRSEMNVSTLELGDSALYLCASSLATGTGTYEQYFGPGTRLTVT.

The chain is built from TRBV5-1 and TRBJ1-2; 10 bases line up with TRBD1. Trimming removed 3 bases from V and 8 bases from J; junction bases left unmatched: 4. In germline, CDR1 is SGHRS, CDR2 YFSETQ. The CDR3 is 13 amino acids. CDR3 region: CASSWDRGGGYTF. DNA of the CDR3: TGCGCCAGCAGCTGGGACAGGGGTGGGGGCTACACCTTC.

The V and J genes are TRBV10-2 and TRBJ1-2; TRBD1 matches at 8 bases. The V gene's germline CDR1 is WSHSY and CDR2 SAAADI. The CDR3 totals 14 residues. V lost 6 bases to trimming and J lost 7 bases; unmatched junction nucleotides: 10. CDR3 protein: CASRADRGRRGYTF. Written as DNA, the CDR3 is TGCGCCAGCAGAGCCGACAGGGGACGACGTGGCTACACCTTC.

The chain couples TRBV5-1 to TRBJ1-1, with unresolved D. With 3 bases removed from V and 0 bases from J, the gap between germline ends came to 6 bases. Germline CDR1 reads SGHRS; CDR2 reads YFSETQ. CDR3 length equals 13 residues. The DNA for the CDR3 is TGCGCCAGCAGCTCAGTTATGAACACTGAAGCTTTCTTT. Translating gives CASSSVMNTEAFF.

This chain uses TRBV5-1 with TRBJ2-1; D perhaps matches TRBD2 (5 bases). V lost 0 bases, J lost 2 bases, and 9 bases lay in between. This CDR3 has 15 residues. CDR1 is SGHRS, CDR2 YFSETQ, per germline. CDR3 nucleotide sequence: TGCGCCAGCAGCTTGGCGGACTCCACCTACAATGAGCAGTTCTTC. Its protein product is CASSLADSTYNEQFF.

The chain has TRBV2 and TRBJ2-3; D gene unclear. Germline V lookup: CDR1 SNHLY, CDR2 FYNNEI. Trimming cost V 4 bases and J 6 bases, with 8 bases left between them. This CDR3 is built from 12 residues. CDR3 loop: CASSVTRDTQYF. CDR3 coding DNA: TGTGCCAGCAGTGTGACCAGGGATACGCAGTATTTT.

In regard to this clone: At the DNA level, this CDR3 is encoded by other sequences in the same sample as well. This chain uses TRBV15 with TRBJ2-1; 13 bases agree with TRBD2. The junction had 0 bases not matched to a gene; V was cut back by 1 base and J by 6 bases. Germline V lookup: CDR1 LNHNV, CDR2 YYDKDF (reference sequence). CDR3 size: 15 residues. The DNA for the CDR3 is TGTGCCACCAGCAGAGGGACTAGCGGGGGCAATGAGCAGTTCTTC. This gives the protein CATSRGTSGGNEQFF.

The chain is built from TRBV6-5 and TRBJ1-2; 8 nucleotides match TRBD1. Germline V gene sequence: CDR1 MNHEY, CDR2 SVGAGI. CDR3 length equals 14 residues. The junction had 2 bases not matched to a gene; V was cut back by 5 bases and J by 0 bases. The CDR3 spells CASSRTGSNYGYTF. CDR3 DNA sequence: TGTGCCAGCAGTCGGACAGGGTCTAACTATGGCTACACCTTC.

V gene TRBV2 combines with J gene TRBJ1-1, with TRBD1 matching 9 bases. The trim removed 6 bases at V and 3 bases at J, leaving 8 bases unmatched. This CDR3 region has 15 residues. Germline loops: CDR1 SNHLY, CDR2 FYNNEI. The CDR3 region is CASRAGTGLYTEAFF. As DNA, the CDR3 is TGTGCCAGCAGGGCCGGGACAGGGCTTTACACTGAAGCTTTCTTT.

The genes are TRBV4-1 and TRBJ1-4; weak D call: TRBD1 (5 bases). This CDR3 is built from 16 residues. With 4 bases removed from V and 2 bases from J, the gap between germline ends came to 14 bases. Germline CDR1 and CDR2: MGHRA and YSYEKL. This CDR3 reads CASSPRGGVTNEKLFF. In DNA, the CDR3 is TGCGCCAGCAGCCCGCGGGGCGGGGTGACTAATGAAAAACTGTTTTTT.

This clone showed up just once. The chain combines TRBV29-1 with TRBJ2-1, with 12 bases fitting TRBD2. Looked up from germline, CDR1 is SQVTM and CDR2 is ANQGSEA. V was pared by 6 bases and J by 10 bases, with 19 bases of the junction left unmatched. This CDR3 has 17 residues. The CDR3 region has the DNA TGCAGCGTCTTCTATCTCGGCGCTAGCGGGGGGGCCAACGAGCAGTTCTTC. Translation gives CSVFYLGASGGANEQFF.

CDR3 region: CASSYAETSSYEQYF. In nucleotides, the CDR3 is TGTGCCAGCAGCTACGCCGAGACATCATCCTACGAGCAGTACTTC. The chain uses TRBV5-6 and TRBJ2-7; D uncertain. There are 15 residues in the CDR3. Trimming cost V 3 bases and J 1 base, with 14 bases left between them. CDR1 is SGHDT and CDR2 is YYEEEE in the germline V gene.

This clone occurred a few times. The gene calls are TRBV6-6 and TRBJ1-1; TRBD1 is a possible D gene (6 bases). Germline loops: CDR1 MNHNY, CDR2 SVGAGI (reference sequence). CDR3 length: 12 amino acids. V lost 6 bases and J 5 bases, leaving 10 bases between the germline ends. CDR3 in amino acids: CASSQQGTEAFF. CDR3 in DNA: TGTGCCAGCAGCCAACAGGGTACTGAAGCTTTCTTT.

The sample holds a few counts of this clone. This rearrangement joins TRBV7-3 to TRBJ1-1, with 7 nucleotides matching TRBD1. The CDR3 covers 14 residues. Germline V lookup: CDR1 SGHTA, CDR2 FQGTGA. V was clipped by 5 bases and J by 2 bases; unmatched bases: 5. The CDR3 region is CASSISGGNTEAFF. The CDR3 DNA reads as TGTGCCAGCAGCATTTCAGGGGGTAACACTGAAGCTTTCTTT.

This chain connects TRBV28 to TRBJ2-7, with D perhaps matching TRBD1 (6 bases). Deletions cut 6 bases from V and 6 bases from J, with 12 bases between. The CDR3 has 12 residues. Per germline, CDR1 MDHEN and CDR2 SYDVKM. The CDR3 sequence is CASSMDSFEQYF. CDR3 nucleotide sequence: TGTGCCAGCAGCATGGACAGTTTCGAGCAGTACTTC.

The chain links TRBV9 to TRBJ1-2, with TRBD1 identical over 8 bases. Germline-derived CDR1 and CDR2 are SGDLS and YYNGEE. Unmatched junction bases numbered 11, after V lost 8 bases and J lost 2 bases. This CDR3 region has 15 residues. Written as DNA, the CDR3 is TGTGCCAGACAGGGGGGTACCGGCCTAAACTATGGCTACACCTTC. It codes for CARQGGTGLNYGYTF. The full variable domain, in which reference TRBV9 and TRBJ1-2 provide the parts outside the CDR3, is DSGVTQTPKHLITATGQRVTLRCSPRSGDLSVYWYQQSLDQGLQFLIQYYNGEERAKGNILERFSAQQFPDLHSELNLSSLELGDSALYFCARQGGTGLNYGYTFGSGTRLTVV.

The chain joins TRBV27 to TRBJ1-5; 7 bases map to TRBD1. This CDR3 spans 15 amino acids. V lost 3 bases, J lost 6 bases, and 8 bases stayed unmatched. The V gene's germline CDR1 is MNHEY and CDR2 SMNVEV (reference sequence). Written as DNA, the CDR3 is TGTGCCAGCAGTTTGTTAGGTCAGGGGGGTCAGCCCCAGCATTTT. This gives the protein CASSLLGQGGQPQHF.

The CDR3 nucleotides are TGTGCCAGCAGCTTAGCTTGGCGGGGGGGGAATGAGCAGTTCTTC. Translation: CASSLAWRGGNEQFF. This chain uses TRBV7-6 with TRBJ2-1; 9 bases map to TRBD2. The germline gives CDR1 SGHVS, CDR2 FNYEAQ. This CDR3 has 15 amino acids. V lost 0 bases and J lost 7; bases outside the gene matches: 4.

In DNA form, the CDR3 reads TGTGCCAGCACCTTTGGGGACAGGGACAATGAGCAGTTCTTC. This encodes CASTFGDRDNEQFF. J is TRBJ2-1 and V is TRBV28; TRBD1 aligns across 9 bases. There are 14 residues in the CDR3. Per germline, CDR1 MDHEN and CDR2 SYDVKM. J was trimmed by 5 bases and V by 7 bases; bases with no gene match: 6. Full variable domain (rest looked up from reference TRBV28 and TRBJ2-1): DVKVTQSSRYLVKRTGEKVFLECVQDMDHENMFWYRQDPGLGLRLIYFSYDVKMKEKGDIPEGYSVSREKKERFSLILESASTNQTSMYLCASTFGDRDNEQFFGPGTRLTVL.

This chain joins TRBV7-2 and TRBJ2-1, with 8 bases lining up with TRBD2. There are 17 residues in the CDR3. The J segment lost 2 bases and the V segment lost 0 bases, leaving 6 bases of the junction unmatched. Germline CDR1 reads SGHTA; CDR2 reads FQGNSA. The CDR3 nucleotides read TGTGCCAGCAGCTTAGCCTTTGCGGGGGGTACCTACAATGAGCAGTTCTTC. Residues: CASSLAFAGGTYNEQFF.

This chain uses TRBV10-3 with TRBJ2-2, with 12 positions matching TRBD2. With V trimmed by 3 bases and J by 4 bases, 3 bases remained unmatched. This CDR3 comprises 16 residues. In germline, CDR1 is ENHRY, CDR2 SYGVKD. This CDR3 is CAISDRTSGTTGELFF. CDR3 bases: TGTGCCATCAGTGACCGGACTAGCGGGACCACCGGGGAGCTGTTTTTT.

V usage is TRBV5-1 and J usage is TRBJ2-3; D is ambiguous. The germline gives CDR1 SGHRS, CDR2 YFSETQ. Trimming took 0 bases from V and 3 from J, leaving 14 bases between them. CDR3 length: 16 residues. The CDR3 sequence is CASSLADGRGTDTQYF. CDR3 nucleotide sequence: TGCGCCAGCAGCTTGGCCGATGGCAGAGGAACAGATACGCAGTATTTT.